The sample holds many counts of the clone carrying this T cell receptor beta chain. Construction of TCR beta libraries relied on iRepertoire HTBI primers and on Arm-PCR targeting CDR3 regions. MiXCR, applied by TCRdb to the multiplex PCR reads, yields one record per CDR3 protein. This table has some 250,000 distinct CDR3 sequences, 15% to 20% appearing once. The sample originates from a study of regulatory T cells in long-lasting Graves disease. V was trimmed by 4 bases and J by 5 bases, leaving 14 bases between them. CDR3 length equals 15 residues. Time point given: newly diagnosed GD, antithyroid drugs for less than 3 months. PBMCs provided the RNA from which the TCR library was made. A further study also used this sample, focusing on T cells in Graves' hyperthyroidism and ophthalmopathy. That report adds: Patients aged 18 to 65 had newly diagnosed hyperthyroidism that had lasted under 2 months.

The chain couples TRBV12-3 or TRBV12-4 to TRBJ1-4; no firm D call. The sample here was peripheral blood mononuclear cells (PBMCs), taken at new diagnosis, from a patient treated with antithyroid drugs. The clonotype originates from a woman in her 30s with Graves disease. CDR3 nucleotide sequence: TGTGCCAGCAGTTCCCCCTCCCGTTTCAATGAAAAACTGTTTTTT. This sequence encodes CASSSPSRFNEKLFF.